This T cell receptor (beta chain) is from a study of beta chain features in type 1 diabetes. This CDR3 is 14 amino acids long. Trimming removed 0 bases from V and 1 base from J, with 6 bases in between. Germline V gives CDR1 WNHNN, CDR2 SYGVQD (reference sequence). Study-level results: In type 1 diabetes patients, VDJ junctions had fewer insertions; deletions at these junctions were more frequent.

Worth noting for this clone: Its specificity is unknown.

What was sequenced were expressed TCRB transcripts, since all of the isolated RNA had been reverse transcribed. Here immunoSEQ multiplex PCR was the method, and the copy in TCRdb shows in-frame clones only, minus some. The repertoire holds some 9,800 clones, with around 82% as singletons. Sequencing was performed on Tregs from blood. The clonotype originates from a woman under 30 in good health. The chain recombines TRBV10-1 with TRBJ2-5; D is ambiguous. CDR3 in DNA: TGCGCCAGCAGTGAGTCTTCGGGCCAAGAGACCCAGTACTTC. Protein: CASSESSGQETQYF.